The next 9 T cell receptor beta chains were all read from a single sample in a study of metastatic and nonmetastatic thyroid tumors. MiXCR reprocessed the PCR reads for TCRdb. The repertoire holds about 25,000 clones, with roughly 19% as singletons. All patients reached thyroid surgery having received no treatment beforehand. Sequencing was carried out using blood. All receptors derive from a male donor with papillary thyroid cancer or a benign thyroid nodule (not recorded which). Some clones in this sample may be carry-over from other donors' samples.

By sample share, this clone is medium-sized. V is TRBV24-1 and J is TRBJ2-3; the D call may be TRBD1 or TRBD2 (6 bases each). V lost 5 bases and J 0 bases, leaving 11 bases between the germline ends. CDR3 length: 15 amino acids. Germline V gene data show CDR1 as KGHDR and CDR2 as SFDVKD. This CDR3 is CATSVRGGSTDTQYF. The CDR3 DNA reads TGTGCCACCAGTGTCCGAGGGGGGAGCACAGATACGCAGTATTTT.

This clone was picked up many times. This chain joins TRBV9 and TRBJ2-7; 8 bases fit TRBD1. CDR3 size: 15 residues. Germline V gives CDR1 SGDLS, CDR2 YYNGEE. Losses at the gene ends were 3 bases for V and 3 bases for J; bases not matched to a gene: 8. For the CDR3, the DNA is TGTGCCAGCAGCGGGGGAGACAGGGGATACTACGAGCAGTACTTC. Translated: CASSGGDRGYYEQYF.

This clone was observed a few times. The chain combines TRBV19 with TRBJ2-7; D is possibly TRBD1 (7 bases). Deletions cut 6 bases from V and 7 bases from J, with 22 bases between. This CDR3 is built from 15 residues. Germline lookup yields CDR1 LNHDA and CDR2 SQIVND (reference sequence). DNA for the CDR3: TGTGCCAGTAGCATTTCTCAGGGGGGCGGTGGAGAGCAGTACTTC. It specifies CASSISQGGGGEQYF.

The CDR3 protein is CAWTSGSYEQYF. For the CDR3, the DNA is TGTGCCTGGACTAGCGGGAGCTACGAGCAGTACTTC. The chain employs TRBV30 and TRBJ2-7; 10 bases map to TRBD2. The CDR3 runs 12 residues. Germline V gene sequence: CDR1 GTSNPN, CDR2 SVGIG (reference sequence). V trimming: 4 bases; J trimming: 3 bases; junction bases outside the gene matches: 0.

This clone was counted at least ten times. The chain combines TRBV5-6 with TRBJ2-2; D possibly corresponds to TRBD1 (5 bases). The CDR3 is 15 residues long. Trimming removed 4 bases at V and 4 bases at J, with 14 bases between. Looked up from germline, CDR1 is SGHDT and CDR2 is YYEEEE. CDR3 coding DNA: TGTGCCAGCAGCCCGATTCAGGGCGGCACCGGGGAGCTGTTTTTT. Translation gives CASSPIQGGTGELFF.

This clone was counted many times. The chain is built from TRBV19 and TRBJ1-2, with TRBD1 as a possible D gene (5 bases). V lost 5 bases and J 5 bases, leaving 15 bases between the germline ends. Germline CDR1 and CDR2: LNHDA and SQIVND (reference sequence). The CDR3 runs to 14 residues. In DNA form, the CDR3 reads TGTGCCAGTAGTCCTAGGACGGGGCTTTATGGCTACACCTTC. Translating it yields CASSPRTGLYGYTF.

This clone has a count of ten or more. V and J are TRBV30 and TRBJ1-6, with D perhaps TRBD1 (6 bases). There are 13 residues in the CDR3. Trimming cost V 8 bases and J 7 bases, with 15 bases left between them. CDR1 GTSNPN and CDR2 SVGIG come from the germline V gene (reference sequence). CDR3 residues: CAHQITGNSPLHF. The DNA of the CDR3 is TGTGCCCACCAAATCACAGGGAATTCACCCCTCCACTTT.

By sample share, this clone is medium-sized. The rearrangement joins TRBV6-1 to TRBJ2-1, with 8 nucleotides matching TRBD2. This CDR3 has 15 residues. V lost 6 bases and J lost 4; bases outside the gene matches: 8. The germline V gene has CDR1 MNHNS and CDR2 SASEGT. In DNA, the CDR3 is TGTGCCAGCAGCAGCGGGGGAATTGGGTACAATGAGCAGTTCTTC. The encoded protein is CASSSGGIGYNEQFF.

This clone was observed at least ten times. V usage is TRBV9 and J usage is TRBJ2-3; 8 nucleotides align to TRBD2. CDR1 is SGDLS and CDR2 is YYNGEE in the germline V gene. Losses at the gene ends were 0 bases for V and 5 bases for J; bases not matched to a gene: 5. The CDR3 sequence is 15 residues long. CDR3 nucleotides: TGTGCCAGCAGCGTAGCCGGGACTAGTGGAGATACGCAGTATTTT. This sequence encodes CASSVAGTSGDTQYF.